Listed below are T cell receptor beta chains from one sample, sequenced in a study of spatial heterogeneity in lung cancer. TCRdb reprocessed the 5' RACE reads via MiXCR and lists one record per CDR3 protein. Of tens of thousands of distinct CDR3 sequences in the sample, about an eighth are singletons; the top ten hold 50% to 65%. The sequences come from PBMCs, collected at surgery. The receptors stem from a male donor with early-stage non-small cell lung cancer. CDR3s include the opening cysteine and the closing phenylalanine or tryptophan. A D gene is named only where the DNA matches it firmly. Where a row states a size, it is once, few, many or the class of an expanded clone; other rows omit it.

abundance	d_gene	v_gene	j_gene	CDR3nt	CDR3aa
many	TRBD1	TRBV12-3/TRBV12-4	TRBJ2-5	TGTGCCAGCAGTAAGACAGGGTGGGAAGAGACCCAGTACTTC	CASSKTGWEETQYF
NA	NA	TRBV6-2/TRBV6-3	TRBJ2-5	TGTGCCAGCAGTACTTTGGGGGGGCCGCAAGAGACCCAGTACTTC	CASSTLGGPQETQYF
NA	NA	TRBV7-2	TRBJ2-3	TGTGCCACTCTCCCGGGACCAAACACAGATACGCAGTATTTT	CATLPGPNTDTQYF
NA	NA	TRBV10-2	TRBJ1-5	TGCGCCAGCAGTGAGTGGAGCCCCCGGATCATACAGCCCCAGCATTTT	CASSEWSPRIIQPQHF
hyperexpanded	TRBD2	TRBV29-1	TRBJ2-7	TGCAGCGTTGAGGGAGGGACTACCTACGAGCAGTACTTC	CSVEGGTTYEQYF
few	TRBD1	TRBV5-1	TRBJ1-4	TGCGCCAGCAGCTTGACGGGACAGGGGAATGAAAAACTGTTTTTT	CASSLTGQGNEKLFF
NA	NA	TRBV3-1	TRBJ1-6	TGTGCCAGCAGCCAAGTTCCCAGGTTCCTTAATTCACCCCTCCACTTT	CASSQVPRFLNSPLHF
NA	TRBD2	TRBV20-1	TRBJ2-1	TGCAGTGCTCCTGCGGGACTAGCGGGAGGTGATTACAATGAGCAGTTCTTC	CSAPAGLAGGDYNEQFF
few	NA	TRBV4-1	TRBJ1-1	TGCGCCAGCAGCCAAGGGTCCCTAGGGGCTTTCTTT	CASSQGSLGAFF
few	NA	TRBV12-3/TRBV12-4	TRBJ2-6	TGTGCCAGCAGTTTACGACTCTATGACAGCTCTGGGGCCAACGTCCTGACTTTC	CASSLRLYDSSGANVLTF